The 3 T cell receptor beta chains reported below all come from one sample, sequenced in a study of identical twins. TCRdb analysed the 5' RACE reads with MiXCR anew, one entry per CDR3 protein. The table has around 250,000 distinct CDR3 sequences, roughly 7.1% seen once; the top ten hold approximately 15%. Another study also made use of these data, one on T cells expressing NK-cell markers.

Sequencing was carried out using CD8+ T cells sorted from blood. These receptors all stem from a woman between 18 and 29 years old in good health.

This clonotype showed up just a few times. The V and J genes are TRBV6-5 and TRBJ2-1; D is uncertain. V lost 4 bases and J lost 10, with 8 bases in between. This CDR3 contains 11 residues. Per the germline V gene, CDR1 is MNHEY and CDR2 is SVGAGI. The chain's CDR3 is CASSSSGEQFF. The CDR3 DNA reads TGTGCCAGCAGTTCCTCAGGCGAGCAGTTCTTC.

This clonotype turned up a few times. This sequence joins TRBV12-3 or TRBV12-4 and TRBJ1-2; no reliable D call. The V end lost 1 base, the J end lost 0 bases, and 9 bases lay between the germline ends. The CDR3 runs to 15 residues. The CDR3 loop is CASSLGAVTNYGYTF. The CDR3, as DNA: TGTGCCAGCAGTTTAGGGGCGGTTACTAACTATGGCTACACCTTC.

This clonotype came up many times. This sequence joins TRBV9 and TRBJ2-2; the match to TRBD1 covers 9 bases. This CDR3 spans 16 amino acids. Germline values: CDR1 SGDLS, CDR2 YYNGEE. The V segment lost 4 bases and the J segment 7 bases; nucleotides outside the gene matches: 11. The CDR3 DNA reads TGTGCCAGCAGCCTTCCCGGGACAGGGAGCGGCGGGGAGCTGTTTTTT. This translates into CASSLPGTGSGGELFF.